The 5 T cell receptor beta chains listed next were all sequenced from one sample in a study of shared clonotypes between healthy human individuals. Profiling relied on immunoSEQ multiplex PCR, and the TCRdb table lists in-frame clones only, not all of them. The sample contains about 2.3 million clones, over 85% of which appear only once. Sequenced material: naive CD4+ T cells from PBMCs. Documented subset: CD45RA+ positively selected. The receptors shown here come from a man between 18 and 29 years old in good health. Some clones in this sample may be carry-over from other donors' samples.

The genes are TRBV19 and TRBJ1-4; D unresolved. Trimming removed 4 bases at V and 7 bases at J, with 16 bases between. CDR1 and CDR2 (germline): LNHDA, SQIVND (reference sequence). The CDR3 totals 15 residues. The CDR3 region has the DNA TGTGCCAGTAGTACCGGGCAGCCGATCGGTGAAAAACTGTTTTTT. Translating it yields CASSTGQPIGEKLFF. The complete variable domain, with remaining parts taken from reference TRBV19 and TRBJ1-4, reads DGGITQSPKYLFRKEGQNVTLSCEQNLNHDAMYWYRQDPGQGLRLIYYSQIVNDFQKGDIAEGYSVSREKKESFPLTVTSAQKNPTAFYLCASSTGQPIGEKLFFGSGTQLSVL.

V and J are TRBV4-1 and TRBJ2-3; D perhaps matches TRBD1 (5 bases). Trimming cost V 1 base and J 6 bases, with 20 bases left between them. The CDR3 has 17 residues. Germline V gives CDR1 MGHRA, CDR2 YSYEKL. CDR3 coding DNA: TGCGCCAGCAGCCAAGGCCGTAGGGTCAAAGGGGCGGATACGCAGTATTTT. Its translation is CASSQGRRVKGADTQYF.

The V and J genes are TRBV28 and TRBJ2-3; D remains ambiguous. The CDR3 loop spans 13 amino acids. Germline values: CDR1 MDHEN, CDR2 SYDVKM. V gave up 6 bases and J gave up 2 bases, with 9 bases separating them. The CDR3: CASRPDLTDTQYF. The CDR3 nucleotides are TGTGCCAGCAGACCTGACCTCACAGATACGCAGTATTTT.

The chain links TRBV28 to TRBJ1-2, with 9 bases aligning to TRBD1. The ends lost 6 bases at V and 6 bases at J; junction bases unmatched: 8. Germline V gives CDR1 MDHEN, CDR2 SYDVKM. The CDR3 runs 14 residues. The chain's CDR3 is CASSWTGVWNGYTF. CDR3 bases: TGTGCCAGCAGCTGGACAGGGGTCTGGAATGGCTACACCTTC.

The V and J genes are TRBV19 and TRBJ2-1; 7 positions agree with TRBD1. J lost 4 bases, V lost 5 bases, and 11 bases had no gene match. The CDR3 has 16 amino acids. Germline V gene lookup returns CDR1 LNHDA and CDR2 SQIVND (reference sequence). The CDR3, as DNA: TGTGCCAGTAGTGAAGAACAGGGGCCCCCATACAATGAGCAGTTCTTC. Translation gives CASSEEQGPPYNEQFF. Full variable domain (missing parts from reference TRBV19 and TRBJ2-1): DGGITQSPKYLFRKEGQNVTLSCEQNLNHDAMYWYRQDPGQGLRLIYYSQIVNDFQKGDIAEGYSVSREKKESFPLTVTSAQKNPTAFYLCASSEEQGPPYNEQFFGPGTRLTVL.